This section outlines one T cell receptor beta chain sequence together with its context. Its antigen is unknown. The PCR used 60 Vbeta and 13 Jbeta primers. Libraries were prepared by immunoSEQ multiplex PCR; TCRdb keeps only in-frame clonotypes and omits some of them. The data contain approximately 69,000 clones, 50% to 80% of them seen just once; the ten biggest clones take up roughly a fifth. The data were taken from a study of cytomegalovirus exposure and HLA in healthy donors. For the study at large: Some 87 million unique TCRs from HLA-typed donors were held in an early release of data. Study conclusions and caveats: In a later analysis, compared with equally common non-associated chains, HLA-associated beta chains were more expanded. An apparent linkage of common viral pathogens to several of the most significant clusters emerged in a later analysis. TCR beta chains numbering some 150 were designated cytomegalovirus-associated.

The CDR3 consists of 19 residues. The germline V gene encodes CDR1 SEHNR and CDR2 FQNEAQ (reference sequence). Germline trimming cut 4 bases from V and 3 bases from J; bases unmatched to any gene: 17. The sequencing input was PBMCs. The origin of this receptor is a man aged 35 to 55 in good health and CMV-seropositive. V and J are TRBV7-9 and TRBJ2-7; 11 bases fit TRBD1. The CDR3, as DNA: TGTGCCAGCAGCTCGCTCGATCACCGACCGGGACAGGGGGTCTACGAGCAGTACTTC. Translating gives CASSSLDHRPGQGVYEQYF. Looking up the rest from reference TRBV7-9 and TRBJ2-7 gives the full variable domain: DTGVSQNPRHKITKRGQNVTFRCDPISEHNRLYWYRQTLGQGPEFLTYFQNEAQLEKSRLLSDRFSAERPKGSFSTLEIQRTEQGDSAMYLCASSSLDHRPGQGVYEQYFGPGTRLTVT.